This T cell receptor (beta chain) was profiled in a study of T cell repertoires in cytomegalovirus infection. Study summary: Recently identified HLA-C-restricted CMV epitopes and well-studied HLA-B-restricted CMV epitopes were used by the study. A matching HLA type, together with CMV infection, was signaled by public TCR beta signatures.

In regard to this clonotype: Its target is unknown.

The ends lost 5 bases at V and 2 bases at J; junction bases unmatched: 4. The germline V gene encodes CDR1 SGHAT and CDR2 FQNNGV. The CDR3 has 14 amino acids. TCRdb reprocessed the reads via MiXCR and lists one record per CDR3 protein. The table has over 120,000 distinct CDR3 sequences, approximately 30% seen once. General study points: Cumulative frequency of public TCR beta families picked out carriers of CMV plus the relevant HLA. CMV-specific TCR beta clonotypes restricted by HLA-C were the ones dominating the ex vivo response.

Sequenced material: CD8+ T cells from cultured PBMCs, taken from culture after CMV antigen stimulation. The sequence came from a human donor in good health (CMV status not recorded). Some clones in this sample may be carry-over from other donors' samples. This chain links TRBV11-2 with TRBJ2-5, with 8 bases that match TRBD1. CDR3 bases: TGTGCCAGCAGCGCCTGGACAGGGCAAGAGACCCAGTACTTC. Encoded protein: CASSAWTGQETQYF. Using reference TRBV11-2 and TRBJ2-5 for the parts outside the CDR3, the full variable domain is EAGVAQSPRYKIIEKRQSVAFWCNPISGHATLYWYQQILGQGPKLLIQFQNNGVVDDSQLPKDRFSAERLKGVDSTLKIQPAKLEDSAVYLCASSAWTGQETQYFGPGTRLLVL.